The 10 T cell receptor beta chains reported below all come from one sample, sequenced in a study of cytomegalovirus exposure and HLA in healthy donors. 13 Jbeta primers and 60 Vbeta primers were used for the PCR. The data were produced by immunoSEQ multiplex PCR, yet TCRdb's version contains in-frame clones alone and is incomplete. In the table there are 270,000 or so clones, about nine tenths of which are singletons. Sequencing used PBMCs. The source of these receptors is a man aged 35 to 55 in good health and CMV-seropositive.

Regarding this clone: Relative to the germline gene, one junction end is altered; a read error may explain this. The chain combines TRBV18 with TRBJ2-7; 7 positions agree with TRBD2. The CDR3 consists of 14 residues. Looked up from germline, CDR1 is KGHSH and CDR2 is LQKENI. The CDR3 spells CASSPQGEGSEQYF. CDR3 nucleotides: TGTGCCAGCTCCCCACAAGGGGAGGGCTCGGAGCAGTACTTC.

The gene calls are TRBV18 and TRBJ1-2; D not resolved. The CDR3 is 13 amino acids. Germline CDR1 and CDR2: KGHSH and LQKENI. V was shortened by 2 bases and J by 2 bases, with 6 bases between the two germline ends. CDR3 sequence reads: CASSPGRNYGYTF. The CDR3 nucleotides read TGTGCCAGCTCACCAGGCAGGAACTATGGCTACACCTTC.

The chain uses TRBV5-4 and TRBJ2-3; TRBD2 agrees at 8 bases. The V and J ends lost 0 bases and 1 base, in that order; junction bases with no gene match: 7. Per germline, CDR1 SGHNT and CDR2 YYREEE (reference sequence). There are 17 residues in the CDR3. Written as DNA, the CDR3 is TGTGCCAGCAGCTTGGCCGGGACTAGGGATCGCACAGATACGCAGTATTTT. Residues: CASSLAGTRDRTDTQYF.

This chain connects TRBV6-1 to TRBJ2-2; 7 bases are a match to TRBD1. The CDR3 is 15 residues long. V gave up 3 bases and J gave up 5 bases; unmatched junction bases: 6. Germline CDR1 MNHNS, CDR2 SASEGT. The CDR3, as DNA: TGTGCCAGCAGTGAGACCGACAGGGCGACCGGGGAGCTGTTTTTT. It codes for CASSETDRATGELFF.

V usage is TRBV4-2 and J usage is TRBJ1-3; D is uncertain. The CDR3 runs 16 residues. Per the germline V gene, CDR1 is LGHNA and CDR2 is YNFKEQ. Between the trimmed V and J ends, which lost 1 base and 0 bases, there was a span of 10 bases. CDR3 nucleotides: TGTGCCAGCAGCCAAGCTTCCCGGGGCTCTGGAAACACCATATATTTT. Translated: CASSQASRGSGNTIYF.

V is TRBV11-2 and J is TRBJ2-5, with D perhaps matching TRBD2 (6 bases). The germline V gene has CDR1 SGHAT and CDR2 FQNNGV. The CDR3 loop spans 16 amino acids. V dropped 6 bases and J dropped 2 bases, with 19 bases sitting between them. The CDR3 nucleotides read TGTGCCAGCAGTCGATCCCATGCGGGAATGCAAGAGACCCAGTACTTC. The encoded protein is CASSRSHAGMQETQYF. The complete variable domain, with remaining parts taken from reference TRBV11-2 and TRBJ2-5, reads EAGVAQSPRYKIIEKRQSVAFWCNPISGHATLYWYQQILGQGPKLLIQFQNNGVVDDSQLPKDRFSAERLKGVDSTLKIQPAKLEDSAVYLCASSRSHAGMQETQYFGPGTRLLVL.

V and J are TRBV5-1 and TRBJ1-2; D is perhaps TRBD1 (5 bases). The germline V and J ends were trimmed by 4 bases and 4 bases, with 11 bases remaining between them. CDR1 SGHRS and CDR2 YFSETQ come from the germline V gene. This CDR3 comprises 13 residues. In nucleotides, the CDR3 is TGCGCCAGCAGCCCAAGGGGAAGCTATGGCTACACCTTC. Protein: CASSPRGSYGYTF.

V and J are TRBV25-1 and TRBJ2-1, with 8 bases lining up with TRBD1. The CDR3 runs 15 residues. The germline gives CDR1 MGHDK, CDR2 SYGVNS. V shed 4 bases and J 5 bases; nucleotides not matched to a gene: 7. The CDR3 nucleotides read TGTGCCAGCAGTGCGTCCGGGACAGGCAACAATGAGCAGTTCTTC. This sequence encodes CASSASGTGNNEQFF.

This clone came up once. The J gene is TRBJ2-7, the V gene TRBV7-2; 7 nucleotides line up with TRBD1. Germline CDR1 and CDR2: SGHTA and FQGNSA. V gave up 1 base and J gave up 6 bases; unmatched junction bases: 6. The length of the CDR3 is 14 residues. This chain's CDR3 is CASSLGDRKLEQYF. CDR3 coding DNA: TGTGCCAGCAGCTTAGGGGACAGAAAACTCGAGCAGTACTTC.

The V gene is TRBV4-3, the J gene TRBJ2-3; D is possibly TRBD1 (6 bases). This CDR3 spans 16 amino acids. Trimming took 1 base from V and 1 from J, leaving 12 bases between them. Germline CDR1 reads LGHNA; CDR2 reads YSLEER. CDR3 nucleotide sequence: TGCGCCAGCAGCCAAGGTCTGGGGGCCGGCACAGATACGCAGTATTTT. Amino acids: CASSQGLGAGTDTQYF.